The source of this T cell receptor (beta chain) is a study of Graves' ophthalmopathy and Graves' hyperthyroidism. Study details: Specimen type is peripheral blood, obtained at initial diagnosis before any treatment.

Amplification from RNA transcripts yielded the TCR beta CDR3 regions. HTBI primers served in a first-round RT-PCR, which a second-round multiplex PCR followed. TCRdb reprocessed the multiplex PCR reads via MiXCR and lists one record per CDR3 protein. The sample holds 660,000 or so distinct CDR3 sequences, about 41% seen once. Certain patients, namely those with other autoimmune diseases, uncontrolled infections, pregnancy or lactation, were excluded. As diagnostic evidence, clinical symptoms, serum thyroxine, TRAb, thyroid ultrasound and orbital computed tomography were relied upon. This clonotype has just a few counts. CDR1 is MRHNA, CDR2 SNTAGT, per germline. This CDR3 region has 15 residues. J lost 4 bases, V lost 6 bases, and 8 bases had no gene match.

Sequenced input: peripheral blood. The sequence derives from an adult man with Graves' ophthalmopathy. This chain links TRBV6-4 with TRBJ2-2; 7 nucleotides line up with TRBD1. CDR3 in DNA: TGTGCCAGCAGCCTAACAGGGGAAGGCACCGGGGAGCTGTTTTTT. This translates into CASSLTGEGTGELFF.